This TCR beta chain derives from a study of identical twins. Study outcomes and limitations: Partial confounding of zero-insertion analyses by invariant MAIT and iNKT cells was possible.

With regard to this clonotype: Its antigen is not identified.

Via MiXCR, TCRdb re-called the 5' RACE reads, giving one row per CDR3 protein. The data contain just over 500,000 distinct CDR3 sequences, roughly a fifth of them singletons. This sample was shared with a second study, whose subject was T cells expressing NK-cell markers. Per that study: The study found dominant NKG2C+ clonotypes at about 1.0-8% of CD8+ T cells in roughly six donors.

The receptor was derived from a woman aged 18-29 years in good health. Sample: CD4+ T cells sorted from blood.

This CDR3 is CASRPRRLGTEAFF. The CDR3 DNA reads as TGTGCCAGCAGACCTCGCAGGTTGGGCACTGAAGCTTTCTTT. V usage is TRBV7-8 and J usage is TRBJ1-1; D is undetermined. Germline V lookup: CDR1 SGHVS, CDR2 FQNEAQ. Trimming pared 6 bases from V and 4 bases from J, leaving 15 bases between. The CDR3 loop spans 14 amino acids.